This TCR beta chain was retrieved from a study of blood T cell repertoires in COVID-19 (dated by TCRdb to the early 2020s). For context, the study as a whole: Samples from collaborators originated in the United States, Italy and Spain and spanned both the acute and convalescent phases of COVID-19. The prospective study material was composed of cDNA or gDNA derived from T cells, B-cell-depleted T cells, or PBMCs. Subjects who had been exposed to COVID-19, were actively infected with it, or had recovered from it provided the deeply sampled blood TCRbeta repertoires that made up the dataset. The repertoires were released in a freely available public database intended as a resource for research on the immune response to SARS-CoV-2. The samples were drawn from two sources: the first 160 participants of the ongoing ImmuneRACE study, and 1,200 or so subjects contributed by 6 global collaborators. The sample metadata nearly always contained a de-identified subject ID, COVID-19 status, age in years and sex. Where available, HLA class I and class II types were taken from metadata supplied by the sample provider and were not determined by assay-based typing.

Collaborating institutions collected whole blood in K2EDTA tubes following their own protocols. Collaborator samples were shipped for TCRbeta analysis as frozen whole blood, isolated PBMCs, or DNA extracted from either sample type. General study outcomes and caveats: How much clinical and demographic metadata was included differed by source and by participant, and the metadata was provided uncurated.

In this sample, this clone turned up a few times. Its antigen remains unidentified. Per-base qualities were not stored, and no clone one base away is much larger. From V the trimming removes 0 bases and from J it removes 9 bases, while the gene matches leave 5 bases of the junction unaccounted for. There are 15 amino acids in the CDR3, from cysteine to phenylalanine inclusive. Kept here is only the CDR3 DNA, which spans 45 bases and is read in frame from base 1. Per the germline V gene (reference sequence), LGHDT is the CDR1 and YNNKEL is the CDR2. The immunoSEQ Assay, a bias-controlled multiplex PCR, was used to amplify TCRbeta CDR3 regions from genomic DNA. For the original study's pipeline: Nucleated cell counts per sample were estimated from amplification of reference gene primers within the assay. To quantify the absolute abundance of each unique TCRbeta CDR3 rearrangement, sequence reads were collapsed and filtered. For each sample, productive Simpson clonality was calculated as the square root of Simpson's diversity index over productive rearrangements. TCRdb retrieved this table from immuneACCESS and kept in-frame rearrangements only. Not all clones are present; in checked studies, unresolved V genes account for under half, and no reason is known for the remainder. That table gives V, J and clone size, and the DNA gave D and trimming. This sample is represented by 95,000 to 150,000 clones; 78% of them were singletons. The ten largest clones represent about 2.3% of the sample.

The sequence came from a man between 65 and 85 years old with acute or convalescent COVID-19. The sample comprised peripheral blood. In this chain, TRBV3-1 (or the pseudogene TRBV3-2) is recombined with TRBJ1-6, and 7 junctional nucleotides match TRBD1. The CDR3 protein: CASSQEGPGGSPLHF. The sequenced DNA: TGTGCCAGCAGCCAAGAGGGGCCAGGGGGTTCACCCCTCCACTTT.